Following are 12 T cell receptor beta chains from one sample sequenced in a study of control samples from healthy donors and cancer patients. Data came from immunoSEQ multiplex PCR; TCRdb stores just in-frame clones and leaves some out. The sample shows tens of thousands of clones, more than 85% of them seen only once. The sequenced material came from blood. Source of these receptors: a woman in her forties or fifties in good health.

The rearrangement joins TRBV5-3 to TRBJ2-1, with a weak D call TRBD2 (5 bases). TRBV5-3 is flagged as an ORF with uncertain function. Trimming stripped 0 bases from V and 8 bases from J, with 12 bases between. The CDR3 length is 14 residues. Written as DNA, the CDR3 is TGTGCCAGAAGCTTGGAACGGGGTTTCGATGAGCAGTTCTTC. Its protein is CARSLERGFDEQFF.

The CDR3 spells CASSLGRQPQHF. The CDR3 DNA reads TGTGCCAGCAGCTTAGGGAGGCAGCCCCAGCATTTT. This chain links TRBV7-2 with TRBJ1-5; D unresolved. The V gene's germline CDR1 is SGHTA and CDR2 FQGNSA. The CDR3 is 12 amino acids. V lost 1 base and J 7 bases, leaving 5 bases between the germline ends.

The chain employs TRBV2 and TRBJ1-5, with no clear D. The V end lost 7 bases, the J end lost 4 bases, and 11 bases lay between the germline ends. CDR1 is SNHLY and CDR2 is FYNNEI in the germline V gene. The CDR3 contains 13 residues. CDR3 coding DNA: TGTGCCAGCAAATCTCAGGTTAATCAGCCCCAGCATTTT. Translating gives CASKSQVNQPQHF.

The sample holds one count of this clone. The chain joins TRBV27 to TRBJ1-2; 12 bases are a match to TRBD1. V lost 5 bases to trimming and J lost 4 bases; unmatched junction nucleotides: 8. From germline, CDR1 is MNHEY and CDR2 SMNVEV (reference sequence). The CDR3 has 16 amino acids. As DNA, the CDR3 is TGTGCCAGCAGTCGAGCGGGACAGGGGGCAACCTATGGCTACACCTTC. Its translation: CASSRAGQGATYGYTF.

This sequence joins TRBV19 and TRBJ1-5, with D possibly matching TRBD1 (5 bases). This CDR3 has 16 amino acids. Germline CDR1 and CDR2: LNHDA and SQIVND (reference sequence). The ends were cut back, 1 base at V and 2 bases at J, with 12 bases in the middle. The CDR3 here is CASSIVRAGRNQPQHF. The CDR3 region has the DNA TGTGCCAGTAGTATAGTCAGGGCAGGACGCAATCAGCCCCAGCATTTT.

The chain employs TRBV19 and TRBJ2-3; D is unresolved. The CDR3 runs to 15 residues. The germline V gene encodes CDR1 LNHDA and CDR2 SQIVND (reference sequence). V gave up 3 bases and J gave up 0 bases, with 10 bases separating them. The CDR3 loop is CASSIGSDSTDTQYF. The CDR3 DNA reads as TGTGCCAGTAGTATTGGGTCCGATAGCACAGATACGCAGTATTTT.

J is TRBJ2-7 and V is TRBV2, with 11 bases matching TRBD1. CDR1 is SNHLY, CDR2 FYNNEI, per germline. V lost 9 bases and J lost 3; bases outside the gene matches: 13. The CDR3 loop spans 16 amino acids. In DNA form, the CDR3 reads TGTGCCAGGGCTGGGACAGGGGGTACGGAATACTACGAGCAGTACTTC. This codes for CARAGTGGTEYYEQYF.

This chain joins TRBV7-2 and TRBJ1-6; no clear D gene. V gave up 5 bases and J gave up 2 bases, with 10 bases separating them. The CDR3 has 15 residues. CDR1 and CDR2 (germline): SGHTA, FQGNSA. CDR3 in DNA: TGTGCCAGCAGCCGGGAGCTCGCCTATAATTCACCCCTCCACTTT. It yields the protein CASSRELAYNSPLHF.

The chain couples TRBV11-2 to TRBJ2-7; 7 bases align to TRBD1. After removal of 0 bases from V and 3 bases from J, the junction contained 5 bases not matched to a gene. This CDR3 comprises 15 residues. Per the germline V gene, CDR1 is SGHAT and CDR2 is FQNNGV. CDR3 in amino acids: CASSLEVGQIYEQYF. The DNA for the CDR3 is TGTGCCAGCAGCTTAGAGGTGGGACAGATCTACGAGCAGTACTTC. The full variable domain, rest sourced from reference TRBV11-2 and TRBJ2-7, is EAGVAQSPRYKIIEKRQSVAFWCNPISGHATLYWYQQILGQGPKLLIQFQNNGVVDDSQLPKDRFSAERLKGVDSTLKIQPAKLEDSAVYLCASSLEVGQIYEQYFGPGTRLTVT.

The chain joins TRBV24-1 to TRBJ2-2; D may be TRBD1 (5 bases). Looked up from germline, CDR1 is KGHDR and CDR2 is SFDVKD. V lost 7 bases to trimming and J lost 6 bases, with 11 bases between them. The CDR3 length is 13 residues. In DNA, the CDR3 is TGTGCCACCAGAGGGGCTGGGTCCGGGGAGCTGTTTTTT. Translation gives CATRGAGSGELFF.

The chain couples TRBV5-1 to TRBJ2-5, with TRBD1 matching over 7 bases. Germline trimming cut 4 bases from V and 7 bases from J; bases unmatched to any gene: 19. CDR1 and CDR2 (germline): SGHRS, YFSETQ. This CDR3 region has 17 residues. CDR3 amino acids: CASSGPGTDIGDGTQYF. For the CDR3, the DNA is TGCGCCAGCAGCGGGCCCGGGACAGATATAGGGGATGGGACCCAGTACTTC.

This clone was recorded only once. This rearrangement joins TRBV6-5 to TRBJ2-5, with 7 nucleotides matching TRBD1. V shed 7 bases, J shed 10 bases, and the junction held 15 bases outside the gene matches. CDR1 and CDR2 (germline): MNHEY, SVGAGI. CDR3 length equals 14 residues. As DNA, the CDR3 is TGTGCCAGCACAATAGACAGGGCCAGCGGAAGCCAGTACTTC. Amino acid sequence: CASTIDRASGSQYF.